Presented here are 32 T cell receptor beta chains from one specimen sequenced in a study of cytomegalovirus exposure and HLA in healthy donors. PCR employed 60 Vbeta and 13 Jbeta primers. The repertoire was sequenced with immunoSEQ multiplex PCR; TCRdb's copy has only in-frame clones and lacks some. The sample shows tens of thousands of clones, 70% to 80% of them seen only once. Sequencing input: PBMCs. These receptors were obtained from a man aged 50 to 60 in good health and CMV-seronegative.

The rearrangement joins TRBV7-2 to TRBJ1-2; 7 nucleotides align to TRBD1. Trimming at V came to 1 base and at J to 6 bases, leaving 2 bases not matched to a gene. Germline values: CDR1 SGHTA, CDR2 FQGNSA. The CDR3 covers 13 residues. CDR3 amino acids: CASSLEGGHGYTF. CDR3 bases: TGTGCCAGCAGCTTAGAAGGGGGCCATGGCTACACCTTC.

The CDR3 DNA reads as TGTGCCAGCAGCAAGGGACAGGGTCTTCAGCCCCAGCATTTT. Translated: CASSKGQGLQPQHF. The V call is TRBV5-5, the J call TRBJ1-5; the match to TRBD1 covers 9 bases. J lost 6 bases, V lost 4 bases, and 5 bases had no gene match. The CDR3 extends over 14 amino acids. Germline V CDR1 and CDR2: SGHKS, YYEKEE (reference sequence).

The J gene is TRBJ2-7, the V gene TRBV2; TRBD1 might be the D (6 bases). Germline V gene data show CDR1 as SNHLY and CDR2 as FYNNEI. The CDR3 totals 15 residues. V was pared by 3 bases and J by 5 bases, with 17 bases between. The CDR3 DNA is TGTGCCAGCAGTGATGGGGGCCTGGCTCGGGACGAGCAGTACTTC. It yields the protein CASSDGGLARDEQYF.

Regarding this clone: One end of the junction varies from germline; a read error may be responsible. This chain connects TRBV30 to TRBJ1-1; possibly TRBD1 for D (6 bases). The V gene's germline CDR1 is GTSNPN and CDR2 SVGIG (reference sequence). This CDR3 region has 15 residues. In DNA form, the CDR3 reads TGTGCCTGGACCCAGGGAAGGGGGGGAAACACTGAAACTTTCTTT. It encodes CAWTQGRGGNTETFF.

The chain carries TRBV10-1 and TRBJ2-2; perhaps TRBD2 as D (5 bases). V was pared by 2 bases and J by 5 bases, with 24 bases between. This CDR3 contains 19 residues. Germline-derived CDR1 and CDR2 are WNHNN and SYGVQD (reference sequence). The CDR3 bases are TGCGCCAGCAGTGAGCACCAAGATCCAACGGGGTGGCGGACCGGGGAGCTGTTTTTT. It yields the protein CASSEHQDPTGWRTGELFF.

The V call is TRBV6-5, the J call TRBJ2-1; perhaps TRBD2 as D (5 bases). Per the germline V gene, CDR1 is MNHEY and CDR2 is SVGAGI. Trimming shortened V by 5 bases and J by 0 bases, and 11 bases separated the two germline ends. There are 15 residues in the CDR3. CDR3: CASSRTYSSYNEQFF. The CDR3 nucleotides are TGTGCCAGCAGTCGGACTTATAGCTCCTACAATGAGCAGTTCTTC.

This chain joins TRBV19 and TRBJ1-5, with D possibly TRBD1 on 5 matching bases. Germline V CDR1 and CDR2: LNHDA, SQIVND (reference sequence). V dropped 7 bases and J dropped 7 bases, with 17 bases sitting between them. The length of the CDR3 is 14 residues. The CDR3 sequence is CASNIGWGDQPQHF. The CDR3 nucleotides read TGTGCCAGTAATATCGGCTGGGGCGACCAGCCCCAGCATTTT.

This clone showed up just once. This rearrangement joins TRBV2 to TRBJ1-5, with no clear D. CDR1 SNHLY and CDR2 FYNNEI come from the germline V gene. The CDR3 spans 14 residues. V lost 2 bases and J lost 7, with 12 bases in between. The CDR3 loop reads CASSEIRGGQPQHF. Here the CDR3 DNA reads TGTGCCAGCAGTGAAATCCGGGGTGGACAGCCCCAGCATTTT.

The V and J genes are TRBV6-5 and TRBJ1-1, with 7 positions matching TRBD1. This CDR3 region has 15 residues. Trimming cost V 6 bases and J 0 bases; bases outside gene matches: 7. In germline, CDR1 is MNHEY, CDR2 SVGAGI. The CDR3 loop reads CASSYRGLMNTEAFF. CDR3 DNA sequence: TGTGCCAGCAGCTACAGGGGACTAATGAACACTGAAGCTTTCTTT.

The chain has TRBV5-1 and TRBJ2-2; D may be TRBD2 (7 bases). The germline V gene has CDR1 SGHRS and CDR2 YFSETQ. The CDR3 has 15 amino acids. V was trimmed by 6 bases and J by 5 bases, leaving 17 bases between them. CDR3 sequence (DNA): TGCGCCAGCACAGGGGAGGGAGTCCGGACCGGGGAGCTGTTTTTT. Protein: CASTGEGVRTGELFF.

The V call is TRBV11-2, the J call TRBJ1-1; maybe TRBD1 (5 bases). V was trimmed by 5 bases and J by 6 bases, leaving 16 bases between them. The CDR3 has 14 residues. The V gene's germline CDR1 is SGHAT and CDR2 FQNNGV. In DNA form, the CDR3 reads TGTGCCAGCAGCCTGGGGCAGGACGAGGCTGAAGCTTTCTTT. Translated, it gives CASSLGQDEAEAFF.

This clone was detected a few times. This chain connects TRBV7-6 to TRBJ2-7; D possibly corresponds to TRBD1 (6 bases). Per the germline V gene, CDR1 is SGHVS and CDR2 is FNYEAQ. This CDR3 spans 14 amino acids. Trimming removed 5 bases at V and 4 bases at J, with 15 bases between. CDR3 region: CASSLGQSRYEQYF. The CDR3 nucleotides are TGTGCCAGCAGCCTCGGACAGTCTCGTTACGAGCAGTACTTC.

The CDR3 loop reads CSVDRRNTEAFF. CDR3 bases: TGCAGCGTTGACCGTAGGAACACTGAAGCTTTCTTT. V is TRBV29-1 and J is TRBJ1-1; D remains ambiguous. This CDR3 is built from 12 residues. Germline V gives CDR1 SQVTM, CDR2 ANQGSEA. The V gene lost 3 bases and the J gene lost 1 base, with 6 bases spanning the gap.

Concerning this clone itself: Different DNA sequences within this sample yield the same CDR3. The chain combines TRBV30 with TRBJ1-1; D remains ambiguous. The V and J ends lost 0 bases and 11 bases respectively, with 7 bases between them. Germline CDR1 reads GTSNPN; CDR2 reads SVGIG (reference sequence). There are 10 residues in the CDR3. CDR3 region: CAWSVLEAFF. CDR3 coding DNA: TGTGCCTGGAGTGTACTAGAGGCTTTCTTT.

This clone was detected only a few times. This CDR3 reads CASSYGAVVQPQHF. For the CDR3, the DNA is TGTGCCAGCAGTTATGGAGCGGTGGTACAGCCCCAGCATTTT. V and J are TRBV6-6 and TRBJ1-5; unclear D gene. The germline CDR1 and CDR2 sequences are MNHNY and SVGAGI (reference sequence). V lost 3 bases and J 7 bases, leaving 13 bases between the germline ends. There are 14 residues in the CDR3.

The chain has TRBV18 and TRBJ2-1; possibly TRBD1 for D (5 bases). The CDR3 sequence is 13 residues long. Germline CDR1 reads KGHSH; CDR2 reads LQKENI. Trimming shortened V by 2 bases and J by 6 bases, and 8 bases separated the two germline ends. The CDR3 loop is CASSPAGFNEQFF. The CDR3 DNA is TGTGCCAGCTCACCAGCAGGGTTCAATGAGCAGTTCTTC.

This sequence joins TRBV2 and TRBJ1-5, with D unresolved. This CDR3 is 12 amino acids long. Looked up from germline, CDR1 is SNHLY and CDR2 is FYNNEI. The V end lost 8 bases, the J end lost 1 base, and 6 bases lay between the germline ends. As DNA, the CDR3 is TGTGCCAGCCATAGAAGCAATCAGCCCCAGCATTTT. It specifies CASHRSNQPQHF.

The CDR3 spells CASSSRDRSYNEQFF. In DNA form, the CDR3 reads TGCGCCAGCAGCTCCCGGGACAGATCCTACAATGAGCAGTTCTTC. V usage is TRBV5-1 and J usage is TRBJ2-1; 7 nucleotides line up with TRBD1. The CDR3 runs to 15 residues. J lost 1 base, V lost 3 bases, and 4 bases had no gene match. Germline V gene lookup returns CDR1 SGHRS and CDR2 YFSETQ.

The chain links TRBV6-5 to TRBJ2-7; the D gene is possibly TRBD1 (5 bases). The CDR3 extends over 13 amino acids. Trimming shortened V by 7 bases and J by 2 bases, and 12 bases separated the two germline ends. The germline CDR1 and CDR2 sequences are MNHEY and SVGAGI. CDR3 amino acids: CASTPGSPYEQYF. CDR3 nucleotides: TGTGCCAGCACACCAGGGTCCCCCTACGAGCAGTACTTC.

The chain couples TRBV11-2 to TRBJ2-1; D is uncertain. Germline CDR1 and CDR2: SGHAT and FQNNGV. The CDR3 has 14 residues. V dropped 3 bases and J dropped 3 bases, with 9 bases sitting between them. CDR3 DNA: TGTGCCAGCAGCTTTCCAGAACGCTACAATGAGCAGTTCTTC. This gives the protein CASSFPERYNEQFF.

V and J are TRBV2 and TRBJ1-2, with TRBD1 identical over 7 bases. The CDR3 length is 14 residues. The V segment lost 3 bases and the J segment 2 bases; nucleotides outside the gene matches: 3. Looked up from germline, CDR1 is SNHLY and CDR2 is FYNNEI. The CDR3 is CASSDGTVNYGYTF. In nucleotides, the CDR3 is TGTGCCAGCAGTGACGGGACAGTGAACTATGGCTACACCTTC.

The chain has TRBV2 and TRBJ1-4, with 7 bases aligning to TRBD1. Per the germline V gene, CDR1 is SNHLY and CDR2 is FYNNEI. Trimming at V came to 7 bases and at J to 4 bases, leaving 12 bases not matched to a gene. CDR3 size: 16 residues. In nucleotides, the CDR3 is TGTGCCAGCACTCCAAAGTTGGGACAGCTTAATGAAAAACTGTTTTTT. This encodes CASTPKLGQLNEKLFF.

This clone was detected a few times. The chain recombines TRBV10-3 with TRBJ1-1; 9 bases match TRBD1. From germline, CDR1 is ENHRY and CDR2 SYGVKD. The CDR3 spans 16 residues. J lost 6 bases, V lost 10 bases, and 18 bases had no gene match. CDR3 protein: CASSNAEGTGLPEAFF. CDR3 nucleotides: TGTGCCAGCTCGAACGCTGAAGGGACAGGGCTCCCTGAAGCTTTCTTT.

For the CDR3, the DNA is TGTGCCAGCAGCTTAGCGGTCTTAACCGGGGAGCTGTTTTTT. Its protein is CASSLAVLTGELFF. The J gene is TRBJ2-2, the V gene TRBV13; D gene unclear. Deletions cut 1 base from V and 5 bases from J, with 8 bases between. CDR1 is PRHDT, CDR2 FYEKMQ, per germline (reference sequence). This CDR3 region has 14 residues.

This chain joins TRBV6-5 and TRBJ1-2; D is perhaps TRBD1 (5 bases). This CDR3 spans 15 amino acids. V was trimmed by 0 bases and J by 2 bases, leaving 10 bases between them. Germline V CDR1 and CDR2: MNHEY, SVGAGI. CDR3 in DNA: TGTGCCAGCAGTTACTCAGCTCACAGGAACTATGGCTACACCTTC. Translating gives CASSYSAHRNYGYTF.

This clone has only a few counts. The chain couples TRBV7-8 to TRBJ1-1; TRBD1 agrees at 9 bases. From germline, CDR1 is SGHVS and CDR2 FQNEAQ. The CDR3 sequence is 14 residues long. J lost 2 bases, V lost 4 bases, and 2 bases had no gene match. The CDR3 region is CASSSGQGNTEAFF. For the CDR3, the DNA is TGTGCCAGCAGCTCGGGACAGGGTAACACTGAAGCTTTCTTT. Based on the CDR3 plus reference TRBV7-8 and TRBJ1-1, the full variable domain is GAGVSQSPRYKVAKRGQDVALRCDPISGHVSLFWYQQALGQGPEFLTYFQNEAQLDKSGLPSDRFFAERPEGSVSTLKIQRTQQEDSAVYLCASSSGQGNTEAFFGQGTRLTVV.

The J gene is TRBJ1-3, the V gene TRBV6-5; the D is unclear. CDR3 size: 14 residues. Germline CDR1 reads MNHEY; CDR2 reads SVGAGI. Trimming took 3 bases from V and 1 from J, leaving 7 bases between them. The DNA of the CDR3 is TGTGCCAGCAGTTATAGAGTTTCTGGAAACACCATATATTTT. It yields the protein CASSYRVSGNTIYF.

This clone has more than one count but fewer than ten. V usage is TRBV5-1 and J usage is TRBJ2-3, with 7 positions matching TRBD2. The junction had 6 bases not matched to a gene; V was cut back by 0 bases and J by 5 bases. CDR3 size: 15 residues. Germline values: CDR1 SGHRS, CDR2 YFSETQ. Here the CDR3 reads CASSLGGRVVDTQYF. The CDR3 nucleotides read TGCGCCAGCAGCTTGGGCGGGAGAGTTGTAGATACGCAGTATTTT.

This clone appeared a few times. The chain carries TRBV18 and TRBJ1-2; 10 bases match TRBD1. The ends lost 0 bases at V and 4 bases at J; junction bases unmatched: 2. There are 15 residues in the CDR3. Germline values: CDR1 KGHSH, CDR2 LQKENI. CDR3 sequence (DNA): TGTGCCAGCTCACCACCGGGACAGGGGATCTATGGCTACACCTTC. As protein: CASSPPGQGIYGYTF.

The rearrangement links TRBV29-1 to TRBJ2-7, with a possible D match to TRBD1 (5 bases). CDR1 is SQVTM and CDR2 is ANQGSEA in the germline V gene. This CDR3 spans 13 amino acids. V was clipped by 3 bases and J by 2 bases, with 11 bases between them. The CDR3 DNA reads TGCAGCGTTGAGGGCAGGGCCGCCTACGAGCAGTACTTC. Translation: CSVEGRAAYEQYF.

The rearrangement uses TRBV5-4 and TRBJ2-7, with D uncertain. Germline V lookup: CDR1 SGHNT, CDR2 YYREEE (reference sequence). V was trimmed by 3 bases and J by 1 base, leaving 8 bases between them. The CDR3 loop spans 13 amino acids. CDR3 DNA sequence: TGTGCCAGCAGCTCTAAATCATCCTACGAGCAGTACTTC. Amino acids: CASSSKSSYEQYF.

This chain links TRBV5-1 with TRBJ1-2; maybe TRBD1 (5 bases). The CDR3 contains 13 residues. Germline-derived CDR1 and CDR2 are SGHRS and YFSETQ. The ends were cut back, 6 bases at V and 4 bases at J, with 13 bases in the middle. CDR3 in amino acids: CASTPSGGYGYTF. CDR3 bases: TGCGCCAGCACCCCTTCGGGGGGCTATGGCTACACCTTC.